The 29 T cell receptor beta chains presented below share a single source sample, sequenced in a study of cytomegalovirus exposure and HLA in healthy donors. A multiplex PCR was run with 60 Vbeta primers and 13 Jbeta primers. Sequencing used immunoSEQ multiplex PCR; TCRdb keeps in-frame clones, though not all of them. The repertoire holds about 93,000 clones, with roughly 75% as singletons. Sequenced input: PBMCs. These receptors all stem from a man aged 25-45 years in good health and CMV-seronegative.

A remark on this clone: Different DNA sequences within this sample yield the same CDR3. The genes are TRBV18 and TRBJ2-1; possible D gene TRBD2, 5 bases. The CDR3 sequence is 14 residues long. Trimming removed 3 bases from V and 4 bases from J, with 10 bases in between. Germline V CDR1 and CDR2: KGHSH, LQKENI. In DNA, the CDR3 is TGTGCCAGCTCACCCACTAGGTCTTACAATGAGCAGTTCTTC. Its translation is CASSPTRSYNEQFF.

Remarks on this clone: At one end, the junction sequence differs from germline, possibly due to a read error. The CDR3: CTSTGGGTGNQPQHF. In DNA, the CDR3 is TGTACCAGTACGGGAGGCGGGACGGGAAATCAGCCCCAGCATTTT. The rearrangement uses TRBV19 and TRBJ1-5; TRBD1 is a possible D gene (5 bases). The V gene's germline CDR1 is LNHDA and CDR2 SQIVND (reference sequence). The CDR3 runs 15 residues.

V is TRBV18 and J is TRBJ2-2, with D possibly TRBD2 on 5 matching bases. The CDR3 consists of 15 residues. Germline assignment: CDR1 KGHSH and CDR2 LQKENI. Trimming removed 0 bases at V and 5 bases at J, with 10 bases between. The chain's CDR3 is CASSPPGVRTGELFF. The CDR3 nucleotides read TGTGCCAGCTCACCACCCGGGGTGCGGACCGGGGAGCTGTTTTTT.

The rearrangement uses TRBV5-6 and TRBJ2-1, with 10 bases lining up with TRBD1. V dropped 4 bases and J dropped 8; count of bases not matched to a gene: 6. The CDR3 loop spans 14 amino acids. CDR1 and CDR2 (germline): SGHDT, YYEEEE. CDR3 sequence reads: CASSQTGGRDEQFF. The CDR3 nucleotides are TGTGCCAGCAGCCAGACAGGGGGCCGTGATGAGCAGTTCTTC.

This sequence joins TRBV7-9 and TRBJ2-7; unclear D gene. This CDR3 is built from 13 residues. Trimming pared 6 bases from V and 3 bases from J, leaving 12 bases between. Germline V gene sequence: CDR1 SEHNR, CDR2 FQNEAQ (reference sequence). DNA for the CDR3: TGTGCCAGCAGTCGCCTCCCAGGCTACGAGCAGTACTTC. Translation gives CASSRLPGYEQYF.

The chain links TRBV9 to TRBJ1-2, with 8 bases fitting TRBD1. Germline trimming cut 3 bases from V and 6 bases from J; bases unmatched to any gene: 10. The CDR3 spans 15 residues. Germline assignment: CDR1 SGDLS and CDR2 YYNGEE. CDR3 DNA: TGTGCCAGCAGCGAGAACTTGGACAGGGTGGATGGCTACACCTTC. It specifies CASSENLDRVDGYTF.

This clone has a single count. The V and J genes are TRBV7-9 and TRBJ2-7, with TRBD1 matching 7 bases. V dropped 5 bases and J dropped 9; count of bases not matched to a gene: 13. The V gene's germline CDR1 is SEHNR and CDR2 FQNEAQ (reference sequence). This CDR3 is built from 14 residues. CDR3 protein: CASSPLGTVGRQYF. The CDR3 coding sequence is TGTGCCAGCAGCCCCCTCGGGACAGTTGGGCGGCAGTACTTC.

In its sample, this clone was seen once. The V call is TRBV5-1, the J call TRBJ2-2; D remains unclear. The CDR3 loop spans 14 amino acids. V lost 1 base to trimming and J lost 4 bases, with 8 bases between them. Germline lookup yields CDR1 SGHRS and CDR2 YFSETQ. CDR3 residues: CASSLKQITGELFF. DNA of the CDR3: TGCGCCAGCAGCTTGAAACAGATCACCGGGGAGCTGTTTTTT.

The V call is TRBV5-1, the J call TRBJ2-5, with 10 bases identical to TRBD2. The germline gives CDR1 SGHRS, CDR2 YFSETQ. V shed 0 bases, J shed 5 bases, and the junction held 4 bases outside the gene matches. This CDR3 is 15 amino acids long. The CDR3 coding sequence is TGCGCCAGCAGCTTGGCTCTAGCGGGAGTCGAGACCCAGTACTTC. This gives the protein CASSLALAGVETQYF.

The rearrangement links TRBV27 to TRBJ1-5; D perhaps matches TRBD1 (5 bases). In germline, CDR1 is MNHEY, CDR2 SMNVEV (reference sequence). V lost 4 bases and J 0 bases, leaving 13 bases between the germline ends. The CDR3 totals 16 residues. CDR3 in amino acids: CASSSRQQYSNQPQHF. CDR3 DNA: TGTGCCAGCAGTTCACGACAGCAATATAGCAATCAGCCCCAGCATTTT.

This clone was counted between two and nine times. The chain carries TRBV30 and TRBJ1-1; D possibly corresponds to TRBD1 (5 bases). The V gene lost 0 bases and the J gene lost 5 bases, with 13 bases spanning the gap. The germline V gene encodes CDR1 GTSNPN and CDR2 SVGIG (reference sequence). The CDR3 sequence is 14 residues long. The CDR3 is CAWSVQSGGTEAFF. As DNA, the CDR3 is TGTGCCTGGAGTGTTCAAAGCGGGGGTACTGAAGCTTTCTTT.

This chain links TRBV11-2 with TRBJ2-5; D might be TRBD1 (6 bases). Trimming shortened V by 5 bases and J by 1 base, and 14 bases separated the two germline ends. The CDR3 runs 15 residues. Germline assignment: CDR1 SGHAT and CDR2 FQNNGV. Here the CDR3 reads CASSPGHNPQETQYF. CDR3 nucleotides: TGTGCCAGCAGCCCGGGACATAATCCCCAAGAGACCCAGTACTTC.

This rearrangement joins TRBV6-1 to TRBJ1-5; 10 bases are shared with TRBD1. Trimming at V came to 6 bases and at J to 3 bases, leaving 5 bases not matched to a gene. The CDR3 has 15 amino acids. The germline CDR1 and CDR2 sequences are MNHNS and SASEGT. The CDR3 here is CASRPTGGLNQPQHF. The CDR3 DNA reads TGTGCCAGCAGGCCGACAGGGGGCCTCAATCAGCCCCAGCATTTT.

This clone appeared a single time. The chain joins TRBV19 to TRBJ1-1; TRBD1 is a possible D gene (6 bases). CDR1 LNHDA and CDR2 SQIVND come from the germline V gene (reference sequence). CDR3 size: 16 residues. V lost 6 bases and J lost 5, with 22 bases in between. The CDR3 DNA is TGTGCCAGTAGCCAAAGGGGCGGGGGCGCACGGACTGAAGCTTTCTTT. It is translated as CASSQRGGGARTEAFF.

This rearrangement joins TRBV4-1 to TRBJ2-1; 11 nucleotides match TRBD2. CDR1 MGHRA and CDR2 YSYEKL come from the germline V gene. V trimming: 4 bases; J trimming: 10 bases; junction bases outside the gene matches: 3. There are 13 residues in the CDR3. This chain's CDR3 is CASSPRTSGEQFF. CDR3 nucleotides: TGCGCCAGCAGCCCCCGGACTAGCGGGGAGCAGTTCTTC.

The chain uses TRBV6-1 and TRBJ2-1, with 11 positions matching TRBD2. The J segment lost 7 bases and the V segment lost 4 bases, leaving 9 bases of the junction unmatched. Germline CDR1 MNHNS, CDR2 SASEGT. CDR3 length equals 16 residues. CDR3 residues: CASSGLSSGRWNEQFF. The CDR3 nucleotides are TGTGCCAGCAGTGGACTTTCTAGCGGGAGGTGGAATGAGCAGTTCTTC.

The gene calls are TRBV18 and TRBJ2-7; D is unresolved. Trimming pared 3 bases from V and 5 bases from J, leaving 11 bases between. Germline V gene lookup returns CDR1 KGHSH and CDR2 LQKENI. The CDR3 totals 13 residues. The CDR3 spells CASSPKDGHEQYF. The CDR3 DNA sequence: TGTGCCAGCTCACCTAAAGATGGCCACGAGCAGTACTTC. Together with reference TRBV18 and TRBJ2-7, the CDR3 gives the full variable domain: NAGVMQNPRHLVRRRGQEARLRCSPMKGHSHVYWYRQLPEEGLKFMVYLQKENIIDESGMPKERFSAEFPKEGPSILRIQQVVRGDSAAYFCASSPKDGHEQYFGPGTRLTVT.

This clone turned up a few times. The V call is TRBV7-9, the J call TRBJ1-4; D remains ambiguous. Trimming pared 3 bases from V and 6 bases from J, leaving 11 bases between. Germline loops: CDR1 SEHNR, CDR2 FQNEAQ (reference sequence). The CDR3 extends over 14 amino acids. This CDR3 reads CASSFLGRDEKLFF. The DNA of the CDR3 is TGTGCCAGCAGCTTTCTAGGGCGGGATGAAAAACTGTTTTTT.

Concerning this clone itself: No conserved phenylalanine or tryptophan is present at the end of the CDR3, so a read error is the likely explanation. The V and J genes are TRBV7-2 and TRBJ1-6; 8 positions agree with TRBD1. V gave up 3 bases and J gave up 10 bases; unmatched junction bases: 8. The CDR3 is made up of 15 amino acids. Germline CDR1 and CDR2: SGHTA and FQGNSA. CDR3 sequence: CASSFDGQGGSPLHL. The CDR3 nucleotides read TGTGCCAGCAGCTTCGACGGACAGGGTGGGTCACCCCTCCACCTT.

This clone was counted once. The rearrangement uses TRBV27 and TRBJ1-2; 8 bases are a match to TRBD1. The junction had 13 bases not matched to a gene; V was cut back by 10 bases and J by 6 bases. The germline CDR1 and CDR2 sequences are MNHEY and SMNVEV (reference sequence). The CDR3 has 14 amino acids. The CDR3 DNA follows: TGTGCCACCTCCTCCCGGGACAGGTCGAATGGCTACACCTTC. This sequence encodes CATSSRDRSNGYTF.

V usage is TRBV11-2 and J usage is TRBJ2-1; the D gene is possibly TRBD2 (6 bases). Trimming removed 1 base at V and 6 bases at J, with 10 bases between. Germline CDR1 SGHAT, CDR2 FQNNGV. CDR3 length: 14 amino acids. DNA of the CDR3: TGTGCCAGCAGCTTAGCTCAGGGAGGCAATGAGCAGTTCTTC. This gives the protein CASSLAQGGNEQFF.

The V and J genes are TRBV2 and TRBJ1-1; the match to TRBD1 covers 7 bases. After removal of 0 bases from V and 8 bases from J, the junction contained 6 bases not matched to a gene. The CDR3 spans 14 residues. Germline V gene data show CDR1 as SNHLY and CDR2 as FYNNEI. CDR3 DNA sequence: TGTGCCAGCAGTGAAGCATGGATGGGACAGGAAGCTTTCTTT. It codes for CASSEAWMGQEAFF. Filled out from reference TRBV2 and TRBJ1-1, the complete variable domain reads EPEVTQTPSHQVTQMGQEVILRCVPISNHLYFYWYRQILGQKVEFLVSFYNNEISEKSEIFDDQFSVERPDGSNFTLKIRSTKLEDSAMYFCASSEAWMGQEAFFGQGTRLTVV.

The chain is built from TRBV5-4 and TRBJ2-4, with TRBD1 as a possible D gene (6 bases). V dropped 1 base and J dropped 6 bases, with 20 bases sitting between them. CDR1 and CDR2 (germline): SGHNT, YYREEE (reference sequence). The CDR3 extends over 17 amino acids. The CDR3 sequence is CASSLNRGTDRGNIQYF. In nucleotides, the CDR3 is TGTGCCAGCAGCTTGAATAGGGGGACCGACCGGGGAAACATTCAGTACTTC.

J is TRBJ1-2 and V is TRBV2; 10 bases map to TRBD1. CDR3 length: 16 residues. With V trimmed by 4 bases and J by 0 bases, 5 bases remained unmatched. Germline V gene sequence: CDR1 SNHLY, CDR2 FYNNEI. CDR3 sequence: CASSVPGTGANYGYTF. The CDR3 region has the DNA TGTGCCAGCAGTGTTCCTGGGACAGGGGCTAACTATGGCTACACCTTC.

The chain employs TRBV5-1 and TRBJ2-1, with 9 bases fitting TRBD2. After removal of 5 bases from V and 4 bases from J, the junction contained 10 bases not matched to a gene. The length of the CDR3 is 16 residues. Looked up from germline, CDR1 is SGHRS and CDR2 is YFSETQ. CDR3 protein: CASRAASSGTYNEQFF. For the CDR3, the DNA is TGCGCCAGCAGGGCAGCGTCTAGCGGGACTTACAATGAGCAGTTCTTC.

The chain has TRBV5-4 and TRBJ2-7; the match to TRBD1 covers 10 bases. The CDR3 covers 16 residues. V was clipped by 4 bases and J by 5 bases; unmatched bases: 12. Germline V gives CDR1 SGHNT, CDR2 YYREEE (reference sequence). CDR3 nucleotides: TGTGCCAGCAGCCCCAATCCGGGACAGGGGTACGACGAGCAGTACTTC. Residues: CASSPNPGQGYDEQYF.

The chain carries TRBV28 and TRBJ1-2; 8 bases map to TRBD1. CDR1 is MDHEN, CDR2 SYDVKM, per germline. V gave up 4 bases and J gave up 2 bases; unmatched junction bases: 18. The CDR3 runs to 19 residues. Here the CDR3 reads CASSSPGGAEERVNYGYTF. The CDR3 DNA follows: TGTGCCAGCAGTTCCCCAGGGGGCGCCGAGGAGAGGGTCAACTATGGCTACACCTTC.

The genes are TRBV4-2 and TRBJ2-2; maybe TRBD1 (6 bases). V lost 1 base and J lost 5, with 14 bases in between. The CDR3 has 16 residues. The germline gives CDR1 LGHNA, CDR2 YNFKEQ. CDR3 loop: CASSQVADSTTGELFF. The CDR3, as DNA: TGTGCCAGCAGCCAAGTGGCGGACAGTACGACCGGGGAGCTGTTTTTT.

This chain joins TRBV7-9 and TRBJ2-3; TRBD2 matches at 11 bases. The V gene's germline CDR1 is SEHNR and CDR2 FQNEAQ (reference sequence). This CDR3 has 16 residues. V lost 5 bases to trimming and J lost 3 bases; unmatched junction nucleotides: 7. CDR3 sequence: CASSTTSGSMTDTQYF. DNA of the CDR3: TGTGCCAGCAGCACAACTAGCGGGAGTATGACAGATACGCAGTATTTT.